This is a list of T cell receptor beta chains from one sample in a study of T-cell reconstitution after alpha-beta-depleted transplantation in children. TCRdb reprocessed the PCR reads via MiXCR and lists one record per CDR3 protein. The sample lists some 500,000 distinct CDR3 sequences, around 16% occurring once. The material was PBMCs from the stem cell graft donor, obtained from the stem cell graft. The receptor source for this set is a human donor who donated a stem cell graft to a child with acute lymphoblastic leukemia. The CDR3 runs from the conserved cysteine through the conserved F or W. Clone size is shown for a subset of rows, as once, few, many or a class of expanded clone.

clone size: few
CDR3 length: 14
V gene: TRBV5-1
J gene: TRBJ1-2
CDR3 protein: CASSAAGGDYGYTF

clone size: -
CDR3 length: 14
V gene: TRBV5-1
J gene: TRBJ2-1
CDR3 protein: CASSWAGAYNEQFF

clone size: few
CDR3 length: 17
V gene: TRBV7-8
J gene: TRBJ2-2
CDR3 protein: CASSWTPGTGMSGELFF

clone size: few
CDR3 length: 11
V gene: TRBV29-1
J gene: TRBJ2-7
CDR3 protein: CGGFDSYEQYF

clone size: -
CDR3 length: 15
V gene: TRBV4-2
J gene: TRBJ1-1
CDR3 protein: CASSQGKKGNTEAFF

clone size: -
CDR3 length: 17
V gene: TRBV19
J gene: TRBJ2-7
CDR3 protein: CASSIGSGGQRAYEQYF

clone size: many
CDR3 length: 15
V gene: TRBV18
J gene: TRBJ2-5
CDR3 protein: CASSPPEIQGETQYF

clone size: few
CDR3 length: 13
V gene: TRBV20-1
J gene: TRBJ1-3
CDR3 protein: CSATPGQGNTIYF

clone size: few
CDR3 length: 18
V gene: TRBV5-1
J gene: TRBJ1-2
CDR3 protein: CASSSVLGRAQGADGYTF

clone size: few
CDR3 length: 13
V gene: TRBV29-1
J gene: TRBJ1-2
CDR3 protein: CSVEGTGLYGYTF

clone size: -
CDR3 length: 14
V gene: TRBV12-3/TRBV12-4
J gene: TRBJ2-7
CDR3 protein: CASSSGDISYEQYF

clone size: -
CDR3 length: 13
V gene: TRBV30
J gene: TRBJ2-3
CDR3 protein: CAWEAGGEDTQYF

clone size: few
CDR3 length: 17
V gene: TRBV7-3
J gene: TRBJ2-3
CDR3 protein: CASSSPRSTPRTDTQYF

clone size: -
CDR3 length: 10
V gene: TRBV20-1
J gene: TRBJ1-2
CDR3 protein: CSAPIGGYTF

clone size: -
CDR3 length: 15
V gene: TRBV20-1
J gene: TRBJ1-6
CDR3 protein: CSARGDGGFYSPLHF

clone size: few
CDR3 length: 15
V gene: TRBV5-1
J gene: TRBJ1-1
CDR3 protein: CASSLGVTGGTEAFF

clone size: few
CDR3 length: 15
V gene: TRBV25-1
J gene: TRBJ1-1
CDR3 protein: CASTDSGGMNTEAFF

clone size: -
CDR3 length: 11
V gene: TRBV29-1
J gene: TRBJ2-5
CDR3 protein: CSAGKLETQYF

clone size: few
CDR3 length: 15
V gene: TRBV11-2
J gene: TRBJ2-5
CDR3 protein: CASREWGGGEETQYF

clone size: -
CDR3 length: 16
V gene: TRBV11-2
J gene: TRBJ1-2
CDR3 protein: CASSSTLTQVWDGYTF

clone size: -
CDR3 length: 14
V gene: TRBV27
J gene: TRBJ1-2
CDR3 protein: CASSPRSISGGYTF

clone size: -
CDR3 length: 13
V gene: TRBV3-1
J gene: TRBJ1-1
CDR3 protein: CASSLRDRGDAFF

clone size: few
CDR3 length: 14
V gene: TRBV6-5
J gene: TRBJ2-7
CDR3 protein: CASSYTDRDYEQYF

clone size: few
CDR3 length: 13
V gene: TRBV29-1
J gene: TRBJ2-7
CDR3 protein: CSVEDLLGYEQYF

clone size: many
CDR3 length: 13
V gene: TRBV5-1
J gene: TRBJ1-6
CDR3 protein: CASSLDYNSPLHF

clone size: -
CDR3 length: 14
V gene: TRBV15
J gene: TRBJ2-7
CDR3 protein: CATSMYVGGHEQYF

clone size: few
CDR3 length: 15
V gene: TRBV7-2
J gene: TRBJ2-5
CDR3 protein: CASSLYTTSQETQYF

clone size: -
CDR3 length: 16
V gene: TRBV6-5
J gene: TRBJ2-5
CDR3 protein: CASSYSVGGRPETQYF

clone size: few
CDR3 length: 15
V gene: TRBV4-2
J gene: TRBJ1-6
CDR3 protein: CASSQDRGGDSPLHF

clone size: many
CDR3 length: 12
V gene: TRBV18
J gene: TRBJ1-1
CDR3 protein: CASSPRGSEAFF

clone size: -
CDR3 length: 15
V gene: TRBV5-1
J gene: TRBJ2-2
CDR3 protein: CASSWGLTNTGELFF

clone size: few
CDR3 length: 15
V gene: TRBV14
J gene: TRBJ1-2
CDR3 protein: CASSLGPTYNYGYTF

clone size: many
CDR3 length: 15
V gene: TRBV6-2/TRBV6-3
J gene: TRBJ1-5
CDR3 protein: CASRTASYSNQPQHF

clone size: few
CDR3 length: 14
V gene: TRBV29-1
J gene: TRBJ1-1
CDR3 protein: CSVGPLRTGKEYFF

clone size: -
CDR3 length: 16
V gene: TRBV7-3
J gene: TRBJ2-1
CDR3 protein: CASSSGDGSSYNEQFF

clone size: -
CDR3 length: 15
V gene: TRBV5-1
J gene: TRBJ2-1
CDR3 protein: CASSLISGPYNEQFF

clone size: many
CDR3 length: 13
V gene: TRBV5-1
J gene: TRBJ2-7
CDR3 protein: CASRAGLSYEQYF

clone size: -
CDR3 length: 12
V gene: TRBV20-1
J gene: TRBJ2-1
CDR3 protein: CSLAGGPAEQFF

clone size: many
CDR3 length: 14
V gene: TRBV12-3/TRBV12-4
J gene: TRBJ1-2
CDR3 protein: CASSFGEFFSGYTF

clone size: -
CDR3 length: 15
V gene: TRBV3-1
J gene: TRBJ2-2
CDR3 protein: CASSSSGPNTGELFF

clone size: few
CDR3 length: 17
V gene: TRBV5-1
J gene: TRBJ2-7
CDR3 protein: CASSLVGGGYYSYEQYF

clone size: few
CDR3 length: 15
V gene: TRBV29-1
J gene: TRBJ1-2
CDR3 protein: CSVERGQGFAYGYTF

clone size: -
CDR3 length: 15
V gene: TRBV9
J gene: TRBJ2-3
CDR3 protein: CASSPLTAVTDTQYF

clone size: many
CDR3 length: 15
V gene: TRBV5-1
J gene: TRBJ2-7
CDR3 protein: CASSLGQGLSYEQYF

clone size: -
CDR3 length: 14
V gene: TRBV20-1
J gene: TRBJ2-1
CDR3 protein: CSASGGGIYNEQFF

clone size: -
CDR3 length: 15
V gene: TRBV4-1
J gene: TRBJ1-2
CDR3 protein: CASSQDSRGLYGYTF

clone size: few
CDR3 length: 15
V gene: TRBV20-1
J gene: TRBJ2-1
CDR3 protein: CSAGAGTSGLYEQFF

clone size: few
CDR3 length: 14
V gene: TRBV29-1
J gene: TRBJ2-5
CDR3 protein: CSASTGGGAETQYF

clone size: few
CDR3 length: 13
V gene: TRBV29-1
J gene: TRBJ2-7
CDR3 protein: CSAALAGGLEQYF

clone size: -
CDR3 length: 14
V gene: TRBV7-9
J gene: TRBJ2-5
CDR3 protein: CASSDLSDQETQYF

clone size: -
CDR3 length: 13
V gene: TRBV4-2
J gene: TRBJ2-1
CDR3 protein: CASSQVETNEQFF

clone size: -
CDR3 length: 19
V gene: TRBV15
J gene: TRBJ2-1
CDR3 protein: CATSRGTASGRALYNEQFF